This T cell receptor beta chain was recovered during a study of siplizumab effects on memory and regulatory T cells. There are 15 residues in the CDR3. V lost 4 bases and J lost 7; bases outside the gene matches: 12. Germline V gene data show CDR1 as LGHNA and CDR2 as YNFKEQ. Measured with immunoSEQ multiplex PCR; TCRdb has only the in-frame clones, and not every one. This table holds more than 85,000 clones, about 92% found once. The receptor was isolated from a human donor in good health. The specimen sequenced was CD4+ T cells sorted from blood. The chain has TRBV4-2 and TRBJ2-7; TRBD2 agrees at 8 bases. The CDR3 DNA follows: TGTGCCAGCAGCCCTGAAGGACTAGCTCTCGGAGAGCAGTACTTC. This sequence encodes CASSPEGLALGEQYF.